Listed here is a single T cell receptor (beta chain). V was shortened by 1 base and J by 4 bases, with 7 bases between the two germline ends. CDR3 length: 13 amino acids. Germline V gene data show CDR1 as LNHDA and CDR2 as SQIVND (reference sequence). Assay used: immunoSEQ multiplex PCR; TCRdb lists only in-frame clones, some missing. The sample has about 130,000 clones, around four fifths seen once. These data come from a study of blood T cell repertoires in COVID-19. Sequencing input: peripheral blood. V gene TRBV19 combines with J gene TRBJ1-2; D ambiguous. This TCR derives from a man aged 60 to 75 who had recovered from COVID-19. CDR3 bases: TGTGCCAGTAGTATAGGCAGAATCTATGGCTACACCTTC. Protein product: CASSIGRIYGYTF.